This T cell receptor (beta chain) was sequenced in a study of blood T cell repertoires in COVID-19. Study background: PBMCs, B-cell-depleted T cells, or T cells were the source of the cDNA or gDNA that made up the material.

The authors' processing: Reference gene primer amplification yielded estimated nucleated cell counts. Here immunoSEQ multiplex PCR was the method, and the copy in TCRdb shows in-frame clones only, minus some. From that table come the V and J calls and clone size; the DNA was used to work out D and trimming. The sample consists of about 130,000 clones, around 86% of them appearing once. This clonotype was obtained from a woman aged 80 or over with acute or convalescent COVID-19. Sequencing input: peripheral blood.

The CDR3 coding sequence is TGTGCCATCAGTGGGACAGGGAGTATCCACGAGCAGTACGTC. This encodes CAISGTGSIHEQYV. The chain combines TRBV10-3 with TRBJ2-7; 8 nucleotides match TRBD1. The length of the CDR3 is 14 residues. V lost 4 bases, J lost 5 bases, and 7 bases stayed unmatched. In germline, CDR1 is ENHRY, CDR2 SYGVKD.